These 2 T cell receptor beta chains originate from one sample sequenced in a study of blood T cell repertoires in COVID-19 (dated by TCRdb to between 2020 and 2021). The library relied on the immunoSEQ multiplex PCR assay. The table comes from immuneACCESS by way of TCRdb, which keeps in-frame sequences with V and J called. Part of the clones is missing from these tables; in studies checked, under half for an unresolved V gene and the rest for unknown reasons. This sample is represented by 61,000 or so clones; over 75% of them were singletons. Roughly 3.6% of the sample comes from the top ten. Sample: peripheral blood. The origin of the receptors is a woman aged 80 or over with acute or convalescent COVID-19.

This clone has more than one count but fewer than ten. J is TRBJ2-7 and V is TRBV3-1 (or the pseudogene TRBV3-2), with D perhaps matching TRBD2 (6 bases). The CDR3 spans 14 residues. Germline V CDR1 and CDR2: LGHDT, YNNKEL (reference sequence). The V end was cut by 5 bases, the J end by 1 base, with 12 bases between. CDR3 nucleotide sequence: TGTGCCAGCAGCTTGGGACTCGATTCCTACGAGCAGTACTTC. Its protein is CASSLGLDSYEQYF.

J is TRBJ2-1 and V is TRBV6-2 or TRBV6-3; TRBD2 is a possible D gene (6 bases). Germline CDR1 MNHEY, CDR2 SVGEGT. Trimming cost V 6 bases and J 4 bases, with 16 bases left between them. The CDR3 is made up of 15 amino acids. The CDR3: CASSLSGGNYNEQFF. In nucleotides, the CDR3 is TGTGCCAGCAGCCTTAGCGGAGGGAATTACAATGAGCAGTTCTTC.